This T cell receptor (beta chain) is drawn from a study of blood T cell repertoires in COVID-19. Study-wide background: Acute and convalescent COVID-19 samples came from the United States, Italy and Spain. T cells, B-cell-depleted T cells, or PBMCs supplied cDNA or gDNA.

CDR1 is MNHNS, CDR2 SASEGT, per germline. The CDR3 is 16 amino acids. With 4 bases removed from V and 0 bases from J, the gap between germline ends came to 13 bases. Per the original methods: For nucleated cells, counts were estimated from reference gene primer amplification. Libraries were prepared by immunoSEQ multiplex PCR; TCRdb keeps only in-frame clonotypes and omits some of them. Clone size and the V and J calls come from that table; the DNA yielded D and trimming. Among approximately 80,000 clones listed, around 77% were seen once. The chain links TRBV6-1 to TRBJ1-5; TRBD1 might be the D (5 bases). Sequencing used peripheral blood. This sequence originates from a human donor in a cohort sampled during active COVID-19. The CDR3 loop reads CASSGVIGASNQPQHF. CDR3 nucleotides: TGTGCCAGCAGTGGGGTAATTGGGGCTAGCAATCAGCCCCAGCATTTT.